This T cell receptor beta chain was sequenced for a study of T cell changes during pregnancy in multiple sclerosis. Trimming took 5 bases from V and 4 from J, leaving 17 bases between them. From germline, CDR1 is GTSNPN and CDR2 SVGIG (reference sequence). The CDR3 is made up of 14 amino acids. Repertoires were generated with immunoSEQ multiplex PCR, while TCRdb's copy carries only in-frame clones and drops some. The repertoire holds roughly 100,000 clones, about nine tenths seen once, with about 3% in the top ten. The V and J genes are TRBV30 and TRBJ1-1; TRBD1 is a possible D gene (6 bases). The TCR sequence derives from a female donor with multiple sclerosis, enrolled in a pregnancy study. The sample here was peripheral blood, taken after pregnancy. The CDR3 is CAWERDTRGTEAFF. CDR3 bases: TGTGCCTGGGAGAGGGACACCCGTGGCACTGAAGCTTTCTTT.